This T cell receptor beta chain was obtained from a study of T cells in Graves' hyperthyroidism and ophthalmopathy. This clonotype was seen a handful of times. Its ends do not fully match the called genes, so a read error is possible. The CDR3 extends over 16 amino acids. CDR1 is ENHRY, CDR2 SYGVKD, per germline. Amplification of TCR beta CDR3 regions used RNA as the template. The TCR CDR3 first-round RT-PCR relied on the HTBI primer set. From the multiplex PCR reads, TCRdb called clonotypes with MiXCR, one entry per CDR3 protein. The sample lists 560,000 or so distinct CDR3 sequences, 46% occurring once. Lactation, pregnancy, other autoimmune disease or uncontrolled infection led to exclusion of patients.

The V call is TRBV10-3, the J call TRBJ1-6; 9 bases agree with TRBD1. The specimen sequenced was peripheral blood or thyroid tissue (not recorded which). The TCR was taken from a woman under 30 with Graves' hyperthyroidism. CDR3 sequence (DNA): TGTGCCAGCAGTGGGACAGGGTGGACCTATAATTCACCCCTCCACTTT. Protein product: CASSGTGWTYNSPLHF.